This T cell receptor beta chain derives from a study of T-cell reconstitution after alpha-beta-depleted transplantation in children. Findings and caveats of the study: Newly made T cells mostly supplied T-cell counts and diversity one year after transplant. Several hundred graft clones that had expanded were reportedly the source of alpha-beta T cells about two months after transplant. Surviving recipient T cells and thymic progenitors produced the high day-60 TCRbeta diversity seen in some patients.

TCRbeta library preparation incorporated unique molecular identifiers. One entry per CDR3 protein results from TCRdb running MiXCR on the PCR reads. In the table there are about 510,000 distinct CDR3 sequences, around 10% of which are singletons. About this clonotype itself: Antigen: not known.

Per germline, CDR1 LGHNA and CDR2 YSLEER. The V end lost 1 base, the J end lost 4 bases, and 8 bases lay between the germline ends. This CDR3 spans 13 amino acids. The sample in question was PBMCs, mostly from graft donor cells, obtained 180 days after TCRalphabeta/CD19-depleted stem cell transplant. The TCR sequence derives from a female patient under 10 years old who had a stem cell transplant for aplastic anemia, so the T cells may come from the graft donor. The chain links TRBV4-3 to TRBJ2-7; the D gene is possibly TRBD2 (5 bases). The CDR3 DNA sequence: TGCGCCAGCAGCCAAGCGACTATATACGAGCAGTACGTC. Translation: CASSQATIYEQYV.